The subject of this entry is one T cell receptor (beta chain). Methods used by the authors: Estimated nucleated cell counts came from reference gene primer amplification. Clones were read by immunoSEQ multiplex PCR, and TCRdb kept only the in-frame ones, dropping some. V, J and clone size are those of that table, while D and trimming were read from the DNA. The sample lists a few hundred thousand clones, approximately 91% occurring once. The sample belongs to a study of blood T cell repertoires in COVID-19. About the research overall: Some COVID-19 samples were acute and others convalescent; all came from the United States, Italy and Spain.

Germline CDR1 SGHVS, CDR2 FQNEAQ. The J segment lost 2 bases and the V segment lost 5 bases, leaving 4 bases of the junction unmatched. The CDR3 has 16 residues. The chain recombines TRBV7-8 with TRBJ2-2, with TRBD1 matching 11 bases. The sample consisted of peripheral blood. The receptor was derived from an older woman with acute or convalescent COVID-19. DNA for the CDR3: TGTGCCAGCAGCCTGGGGACAGGGGGTAACACCGGGGAGCTGTTTTTT. This sequence encodes CASSLGTGGNTGELFF.